The sample holds many counts of the clone carrying this T cell receptor (beta chain). Its antigen is currently unknown. Using RNA transcripts, the TCR beta CDR3 regions were amplified. First-round RT-PCR relied on HTBI primers, and a second-round multiplex PCR came next. TCRdb passed the multiplex PCR reads through MiXCR, listing each CDR3 protein once. The sample lists around 340,000 distinct CDR3 sequences, roughly 15% occurring once. These data are taken from a study of Graves' ophthalmopathy and Graves' hyperthyroidism. The study, taken as a whole, reports: Prediction of ophthalmopathy progression reached about 70% sensitivity and about 72% specificity.

From germline, CDR1 is SGHRS and CDR2 YFSETQ. The CDR3 runs to 13 residues. With 5 bases removed from V and 3 bases from J, the gap between germline ends came to 12 bases. The diagnostic workup employed clinical symptoms, serum thyroxine, TRAb, thyroid ultrasound and orbital computed tomography. Sequenced: peripheral blood. The sequence was obtained from an adult man with Graves' ophthalmopathy. This chain uses TRBV5-1 with TRBJ2-7; D may correspond to TRBD1 or TRBD2 (6 bases each). DNA of the CDR3: TGCGCCAGCAGATCGCGGGACAACTACGAGCAGTACTTC. Translating gives CASRSRDNYEQYF.